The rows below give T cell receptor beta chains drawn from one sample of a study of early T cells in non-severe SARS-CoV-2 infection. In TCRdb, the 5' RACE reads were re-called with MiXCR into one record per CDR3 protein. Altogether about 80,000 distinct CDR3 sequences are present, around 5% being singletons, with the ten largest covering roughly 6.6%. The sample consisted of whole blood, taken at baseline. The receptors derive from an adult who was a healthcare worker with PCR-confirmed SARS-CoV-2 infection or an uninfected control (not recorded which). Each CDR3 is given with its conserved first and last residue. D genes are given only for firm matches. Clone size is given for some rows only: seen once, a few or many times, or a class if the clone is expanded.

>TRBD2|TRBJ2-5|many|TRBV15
CATSRDIAGGQETQYF
TGTGCCACCAGCAGGGATATAGCGGGAGGGCAAGAGACCCAGTACTTC
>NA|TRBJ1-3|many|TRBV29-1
CSVKDSGNTIYF
TGCAGCGTGAAGGACTCTGGAAACACCATATATTTT
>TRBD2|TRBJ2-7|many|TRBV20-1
CSARGLAVIDEQYF
TGCAGTGCTAGAGGACTAGCGGTAATAGACGAGCAGTACTTC
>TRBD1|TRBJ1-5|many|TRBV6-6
CASSYQGGSNQPQHF
TGTGCCAGCAGTTACCAGGGGGGAAGCAATCAGCCCCAGCATTTT
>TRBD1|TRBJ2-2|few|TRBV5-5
CASSPDRGLNTGELFF
TGTGCCAGCAGTCCCGACAGGGGTCTTAACACCGGGGAGCTGTTTTTT
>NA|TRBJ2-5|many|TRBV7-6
CASSRGGARGETQYF
TGTGCCAGCAGCCGTGGTGGTGCACGAGGGGAGACCCAGTACTTC
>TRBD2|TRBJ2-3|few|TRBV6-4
CASVGTSGITDTQYF
TGTGCCAGCGTGGGGACTAGCGGGATTACAGATACGCAGTATTTT
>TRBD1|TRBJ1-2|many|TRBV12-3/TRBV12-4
CASSILDRGLNYGYTF
TGTGCCAGCAGTATACTTGACAGGGGGCTTAACTATGGCTACACCTTC
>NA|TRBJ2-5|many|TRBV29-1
CSVGAQETQYF
TGCAGCGTTGGCGCCCAAGAGACCCAGTACTTC
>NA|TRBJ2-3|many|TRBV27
CASSLGDGDTDTQYF
TGTGCCAGCAGTTTAGGTGACGGCGACACAGATACGCAGTATTTT
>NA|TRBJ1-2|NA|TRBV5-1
CASSIHPNYGYTF
TGCGCCAGCAGCATCCATCCAAACTATGGCTACACCTTC
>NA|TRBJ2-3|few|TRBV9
CASSPRGGGQDTQYF
TGTGCCAGCAGCCCCCGAGGGGGGGGACAAGATACGCAGTATTTT
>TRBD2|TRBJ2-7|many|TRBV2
CASSRLAGDYEQYF
TGTGCCAGCAGCCGACTAGCGGGGGACTACGAGCAGTACTTC
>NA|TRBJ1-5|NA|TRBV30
CAWSNRLDQPQHF
TGTGCCTGGAGTAACAGGTTAGATCAGCCCCAGCATTTT
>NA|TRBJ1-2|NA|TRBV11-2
CASSLSGGYGYTF
TGTGCCAGCAGCTTAAGCGGGGGCTATGGCTACACCTTC
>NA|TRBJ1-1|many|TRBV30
CAWSGQSEAFF
TGTGCCTGGAGTGGACAGTCTGAAGCTTTCTTT
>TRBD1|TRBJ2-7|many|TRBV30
CAWRTPGTGFRDEQYF
TGTGCCTGGAGAACCCCCGGGACAGGATTTCGGGACGAGCAGTACTTC
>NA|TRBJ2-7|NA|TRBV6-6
CASSPQGRGSYEQYF
TGTGCCAGCAGCCCACAGGGGAGGGGTTCCTACGAGCAGTACTTC
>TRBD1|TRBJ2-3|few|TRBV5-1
CASSLERTGVLTDTQYF
TGCGCCAGCAGCTTGGAGAGGACAGGGGTTCTCACAGATACGCAGTATTTT
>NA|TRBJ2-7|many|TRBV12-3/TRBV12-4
CASSSDPRREQYF
TGTGCCAGCAGCTCGGACCCCCGCAGGGAGCAGTACTTC
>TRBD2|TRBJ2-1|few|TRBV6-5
CASSLLGGGEQFF
TGTGCCAGCAGTTTACTAGGCGGGGGTGAGCAGTTCTTC
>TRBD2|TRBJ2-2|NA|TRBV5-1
CASRPLTSGRYTGELFF
TGCGCCAGCAGACCCCTAACTAGCGGGAGGTACACCGGGGAGCTGTTTTTT
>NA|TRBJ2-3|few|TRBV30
CAWRLTSRSTDTQYF
TGTGCCTGGAGATTGACTAGTAGGTCCACAGATACGCAGTATTTT
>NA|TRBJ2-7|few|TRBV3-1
CASSPDLYEQYF
TGTGCCAGCAGCCCCGACCTTTACGAGCAGTACTTC
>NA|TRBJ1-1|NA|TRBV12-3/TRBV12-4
CASSFGTSNTEAFF
TGTGCCAGCAGTTTTGGGACCTCGAACACTGAAGCTTTCTTT